A selection of T cell receptor beta chains follows, all from one sample in a study of blood T cell repertoires in COVID-19. Measured with immunoSEQ multiplex PCR; TCRdb has only the in-frame clones, and not every one. The data contain around 110,000 clones, over 65% of them seen just once; the ten biggest clones take up under 2.5%. The specimen sequenced was peripheral blood. These receptor sequences come from a man in his thirties or forties with acute or convalescent COVID-19. CDR3s include the opening cysteine and the closing phenylalanine or tryptophan. A D gene is named only where the DNA matches it firmly. Clone size is not always given. Where it is, it says once, few, many or a class for expanded clones.

d_gene: NA
j_gene: TRBJ1-5
v_gene: TRBV29-1
abundance: NA
CDR3nt: TGCAGCGTTGAAATATCGGGAGGGCCCCAGCATTTT
CDR3aa: CSVEISGGPQHF

d_gene: NA
j_gene: TRBJ1-4
v_gene: TRBV27
abundance: NA
CDR3nt: TGTGCCAGCAGTTTACGGGGGGCCGGTAATGAAAAACTGTTTTTT
CDR3aa: CASSLRGAGNEKLFF

d_gene: TRBD1
j_gene: TRBJ1-5
v_gene: TRBV19
abundance: NA
CDR3nt: TGTGCCAGTAGTCGGACAGGGATTCAGGCTCAGCCCCAGCATTTT
CDR3aa: CASSRTGIQAQPQHF

d_gene: NA
j_gene: TRBJ1-1
v_gene: TRBV10-3
abundance: NA
CDR3nt: TGTGCCATCAGTTTGGGTCGGCAGGGCATAAACACTGAAGCTTTCTTT
CDR3aa: CAISLGRQGINTEAFF

d_gene: TRBD2
j_gene: TRBJ2-1
v_gene: TRBV3-1/TRBV3-2
abundance: NA
CDR3nt: TGTGCCAGCAGCCAAGGTTCTAGCGGGGCCTACAATGAGCAGTTCTTC
CDR3aa: CASSQGSSGAYNEQFF

d_gene: NA
j_gene: TRBJ1-2
v_gene: TRBV11-2
abundance: NA
CDR3nt: TGTGCCAGCAGCTTAGAACTCGGGGGGGGCTACACCTTC
CDR3aa: CASSLELGGGYTF

d_gene: TRBD1
j_gene: TRBJ1-1
v_gene: TRBV9
abundance: NA
CDR3nt: TGTGCCAGCAGCCCAGGACAGGGGCGAACTGAAGCTTTCTTT
CDR3aa: CASSPGQGRTEAFF

d_gene: TRBD1
j_gene: TRBJ2-7
v_gene: TRBV4-3
abundance: NA
CDR3nt: TGCGCCAGCAGCCGGGACAGGGGGTACGAGCAGTACTTC
CDR3aa: CASSRDRGYEQYF

d_gene: NA
j_gene: TRBJ2-7
v_gene: TRBV5-1
abundance: NA
CDR3nt: TGCGCCAGCAGCTTGGCGGACAGCAGCTACGAGCAGTACTTC
CDR3aa: CASSLADSSYEQYF

d_gene: TRBD2
j_gene: TRBJ2-1
v_gene: TRBV7-8
abundance: few
CDR3nt: TGTGCCAGCAGCTTAGTTGTTCCTAGCGGGTACAATGAGCAGTTCTTC
CDR3aa: CASSLVVPSGYNEQFF

d_gene: NA
j_gene: TRBJ2-4
v_gene: TRBV7-2
abundance: NA
CDR3nt: TGTGCCAGCAGCTTAAAGGGGGTCGGAAACATTCAGTACTTC
CDR3aa: CASSLKGVGNIQYF

d_gene: NA
j_gene: TRBJ2-3
v_gene: TRBV11-2
abundance: NA
CDR3nt: TGTGCCAGCAGCTTTGCAGGGGCGACAGATACGCAGTATTTT
CDR3aa: CASSFAGATDTQYF

d_gene: NA
j_gene: TRBJ2-7
v_gene: TRBV19
abundance: few
CDR3nt: TGTGCCAGTAGTATAGGAGAGGGCCCCTACGAGCAGTACTTC
CDR3aa: CASSIGEGPYEQYF

d_gene: TRBD1
j_gene: TRBJ2-1
v_gene: TRBV5-1
abundance: many
CDR3nt: TGCGCCAGCAGCTATTCGGGTCCAGGGGGCGTGTACAATGAGCAGTTCTTC
CDR3aa: CASSYSGPGGVYNEQFF

d_gene: TRBD2
j_gene: TRBJ2-3
v_gene: TRBV28
abundance: NA
CDR3nt: TGTGCCAGCAGTTTCAGTCTAGCGGGAGCTTATACGCAGTATTTT
CDR3aa: CASSFSLAGAYTQYF

d_gene: TRBD1
j_gene: TRBJ1-1
v_gene: TRBV5-4
abundance: NA
CDR3nt: TGTGCCAGCAGCCATATGGACAGGGGCGGGACTGAAGCTTTCTTT
CDR3aa: CASSHMDRGGTEAFF

d_gene: TRBD1
j_gene: TRBJ1-4
v_gene: TRBV7-9
abundance: NA
CDR3nt: TGTGCCAGCAGCCCCACAGGGGGCCCTAATGAAAAACTGTTTTTT
CDR3aa: CASSPTGGPNEKLFF

d_gene: NA
j_gene: TRBJ1-6
v_gene: TRBV19
abundance: NA
CDR3nt: TGTGCCAGTAGTGTGCAGGGATATAATTCACCCCTCCACTTT
CDR3aa: CASSVQGYNSPLHF

d_gene: NA
j_gene: TRBJ1-1
v_gene: TRBV9
abundance: NA
CDR3nt: TGTGCCAGCAGCGTAGATGATCTGGGGGGCACTGAAGCTTTCTTT
CDR3aa: CASSVDDLGGTEAFF

d_gene: NA
j_gene: TRBJ1-2
v_gene: TRBV30
abundance: NA
CDR3nt: TGTGCCTGGACCCCGGGACAAATCAACTATGGCTACACCTTC
CDR3aa: CAWTPGQINYGYTF

d_gene: NA
j_gene: TRBJ2-5
v_gene: TRBV19
abundance: NA
CDR3nt: TGTGCCAGTAGTAGTGGCGGGCAAGAGACCCAGTACTTC
CDR3aa: CASSSGGQETQYF

d_gene: TRBD1
j_gene: TRBJ1-2
v_gene: TRBV19
abundance: NA
CDR3nt: TGTGCCAGTAGGGATACCGGGACAGGGAATAACTATGGCTACACCTTC
CDR3aa: CASRDTGTGNNYGYTF

d_gene: NA
j_gene: TRBJ2-1
v_gene: TRBV11-3
abundance: NA
CDR3nt: TGTGCCAGCAGCTTTAGGAACAGGGACAATGAGCAGTTCTTC
CDR3aa: CASSFRNRDNEQFF

d_gene: TRBD1
j_gene: TRBJ1-6
v_gene: TRBV30
abundance: NA
CDR3nt: TGTGCCTGGGGGGACAGGGGATCACCCCTCCACTTT
CDR3aa: CAWGDRGSPLHF